A selection of T cell receptor beta chains follows, all from one sample in a study of vaccination and CD4 T cells after COVID-19. TCRdb used MiXCR to reprocess the PCR reads, holding one entry per CDR3 protein. The sample yields approximately 24,000 distinct CDR3 sequences, around 42% seen once. Which antigens these TCRs recognize remains unknown. The sequencing used CD4+ T cells from blood, cultured in vitro, collected about 7 months after SARS-CoV-2 vaccination. These TCRs come from a human donor who had recovered from COVID-19. The CDR3 runs from the conserved cysteine through the conserved F or W. A D gene is named only where the DNA matches it firmly. Only some rows state a clone size, as once, few, many or a class for expanded clones.

d_call j_call v_call clone_size cdr3_length cdr3_nt cdr3_aa
- TRBJ1-2 TRBV9 - 13 TGTGCCAGCAGCTCCCATCCCCAGGGTGGCTACACCTTC CASSSHPQGGYTF
TRBD2 TRBJ2-7 TRBV6-5 - 18 TGTGCCAGCAGTTACGGGCTAGCGGGAGGTAGTCGGAGGAACGAGCAGTACTTC CASSYGLAGGSRRNEQYF
TRBD1 TRBJ1-6 TRBV20-1 few 14 TGCAGTGCTAGAGTAGGGGGCGATAATTCACCCCTCCACTTT CSARVGGDNSPLHF
- TRBJ2-3 TRBV6-1 - 15 TGTGCCAGCACCCGCTATGGCACAAGCACAGATACGCAGTATTTT CASTRYGTSTDTQYF
- TRBJ2-5 TRBV7-6 - 19 TGTGCCAGCAGCTTAACGGCCGGGACGGGAGTAGGAATAGTAGAGACCCAGTACTTC CASSLTAGTGVGIVETQYF
- TRBJ1-2 TRBV7-2 once 12 TGTGCCAGCAGCCGAACATGGGGTGGCTACACCTTC CASSRTWGGYTF
TRBD2 TRBJ2-5 TRBV28 - 17 TGTGCCAGCAGAGGGTTTAGCGGGAAAGGAGGCCCAGAGACCCAGTACTTC CASRGFSGKGGPETQYF
TRBD1 TRBJ2-7 TRBV27 few 13 TGTGCCAGCAGTTCCTGGGACAGGGATGAGCAGTACTTC CASSSWDRDEQYF
- TRBJ2-3 TRBV7-2 - 15 TGTGCCAGCAGCTTAACAGGGCTCGGCACAGATACGCAGTATTTT CASSLTGLGTDTQYF
TRBD2 TRBJ2-1 TRBV28 - 14 TGTGCCAGCAGTCCCCACCCTACTAGCGGGCAGCAGTTCTTC CASSPHPTSGQQFF
- TRBJ2-5 TRBV7-9 few 12 TGTGCCAGCAGCCCGAACGTGGAGACCCAGTACTTC CASSPNVETQYF
- TRBJ2-5 TRBV10-2 - 11 TGCGCCAGCAGAGTCGGTGAGACCCAGTACTTC CASRVGETQYF
TRBD1 TRBJ2-1 TRBV20-1 - 11 TGCAGTGCCGGGGACAGGTTGTCGTTGTTCTTC CSAGDRLSLFF
TRBD2 TRBJ2-1 TRBV7-2 - 15 TGTGCCAGCAGCTCCACCGGACTAGCGGGAGTTGAGCAGTTCTTC CASSSTGLAGVEQFF
TRBD1 TRBJ2-3 TRBV20-1 few 15 TGCAGTGCCCAGGGGGGCCAGGGGGCCCCAGATACGCAGTATTTT CSAQGGQGAPDTQYF
- TRBJ2-1 TRBV7-8 - 12 TGTGCCAGCAGTCCCGCCAGTGGTGAGCAGTTCTTC CASSPASGEQFF
TRBD1 TRBJ2-5 TRBV27 few 15 TGTGCCAGCAGTTCCCCCGGGACAGGGGTAGAGACCCAGTACTTC CASSSPGTGVETQYF
- TRBJ2-1 TRBV6-2/TRBV6-3 - 14 TGTGCCAGCAGTTACCCACAGACTGGGAATGAGCAGTTCTTC CASSYPQTGNEQFF
- TRBJ2-7 TRBV29-1 - 13 TGCAGCGTTGAAGGGACTCTGCCCTACGAGCAGTACTTC CSVEGTLPYEQYF
- TRBJ1-5 TRBV28 - 12 TGTGCCAGCAGTCAGGGGAATCAGCCCCAGCATTTT CASSQGNQPQHF
- TRBJ2-7 TRBV10-3 few 18 TGTGCCATCAGTGAGTCAATGGTAGGGCGGGGACGCCTATACGAGCAGTACTTC CAISESMVGRGRLYEQYF
TRBD1 TRBJ1-1 TRBV7-9 medium-sized 15 TGTGCCAGCAGCTTACCGCCCAGGGGGGGGACTGAAGCTTTCTTT CASSLPPRGGTEAFF
- TRBJ2-5 TRBV20-1 few 14 TGCAGTGCTAGAGACGGCCTCCAAACCGAGACCCAGTACTTC CSARDGLQTETQYF
TRBD1 TRBJ1-2 TRBV19 - 14 TGTGCCAGTAGTATACGGACAGGGGAGCAGGGCTACACCTTC CASSIRTGEQGYTF
TRBD2 TRBJ2-1 TRBV11-2 - 15 TGTGCCAGCAGCTATGGCGGGAGGGGGTACAATGAGCAGTTCTTC CASSYGGRGYNEQFF
- TRBJ2-7 TRBV7-9 few 18 TGTGCCAGCAGCTTAGCACACTCCACACAGGGGGGGAACTACGAGCAGTACTTC CASSLAHSTQGGNYEQYF
- TRBJ2-3 TRBV7-2 - 11 TGTGCCAGCAGCCCAACAGATACGCAGTATTTT CASSPTDTQYF
TRBD1 TRBJ1-5 TRBV6-1 few 13 TGTGCCAGTTCACAGGGGGCGAGTCAGCCCCAGCATTTT CASSQGASQPQHF
TRBD1 TRBJ1-2 TRBV7-2 few 15 TGTGCCAGCAGCTATAGGACAGGAGAAGGCTATGGCTACACCTTC CASSYRTGEGYGYTF
- TRBJ1-1 TRBV19 - 12 TGTGCCAATAGGGCAGCGACCCTACAAGCTTTCTTT CANRAATLQAFF
TRBD1 TRBJ2-2 TRBV7-7 - 16 TGTGCCAGCAGTCCTATAACAGGGGGGAGGACCGGGGAGCTGTTTTTT CASSPITGGRTGELFF
TRBD2 TRBJ2-7 TRBV19 - 13 TGTGCCAGTAGTGGGACTAGCGGTTACGAGCAGTACTTC CASSGTSGYEQYF
- TRBJ1-1 TRBV5-4 - 14 TGTGCCAGCAGCTTCAGGGAGATGAACACTGAAGCTTTCTTT CASSFREMNTEAFF
TRBD1 TRBJ1-1 TRBV5-4 - 14 TGTGCCAGCAGCCCTAGGGACAGGGACACTGAAGCTTTCTTT CASSPRDRDTEAFF
TRBD2 TRBJ2-7 TRBV20-1 - 14 TGCAGCGCCCCCTTCGCGGGAGAGTCCTACGAGCAGTACTTC CSAPFAGESYEQYF
- TRBJ1-5 TRBV27 - 15 TGTGCCAGCAGTTTAACCCCCGGACTGGGTCAGTCCCAGCATTTT CASSLTPGLGQSQHF
- TRBJ2-7 TRBV29-1 - 12 TGCAGCGTTGTGGGGACGCACTACGAGCAGTACTTC CSVVGTHYEQYF
TRBD2 TRBJ2-7 TRBV10-3 - 17 TGTGCCATCAGTGAGTCGAAAGCGGGGTCCCACTCCTACGAGCAGTACTTC CAISESKAGSHSYEQYF
- TRBJ2-7 TRBV20-1 - 14 TGCAGTGCTCAGGTCGGGGCCCCCTTAGGAGAGCAGTACTTC CSAQVGAPLGEQYF
- TRBJ2-7 TRBV7-9 - 12 TGTGCCAGCAGTTATAGGGGTTACGAGCAGTACTTC CASSYRGYEQYF
- TRBJ2-3 TRBV21-1 - 13 TGTGCCAGCAGCAAAGGACTGGAAGATACGCAGTATTTT CASSKGLEDTQYF
- TRBJ2-7 TRBV7-2 - 14 TGTGCCAGCAGCTTAGAAGGTCTAGCGTACGAGCAGTACTTC CASSLEGLAYEQYF
- TRBJ1-5 TRBV6-1 few 14 TGTGCCAGCAGTGAATCCTGGCGCAATCAGCCCCAGCATTTT CASSESWRNQPQHF
TRBD2 TRBJ2-2 TRBV7-3 - 16 TGTGCCAGCAGCTCGGGACTAGCGGGGAACACCGGGGAGCTGTTTTTT CASSSGLAGNTGELFF
TRBD1 TRBJ1-3 TRBV7-9 once 16 TGTGCCAGCAGCTTAGAGATGGACAGGGCTGGAAACACCATATATTTT CASSLEMDRAGNTIYF
TRBD1 TRBJ1-1 TRBV28 - 16 TGTGCCAGCAGTTTATCTCCCGGGACAGGGTCGACTGAAGCTTTCTTT CASSLSPGTGSTEAFF
TRBD1 TRBJ1-5 TRBV6-5 few 14 TGTGCCAGCAGTTACTCAGGACAGGATCAGCCCCAGCATTTT CASSYSGQDQPQHF
- TRBJ1-2 TRBV28 - 13 TGTGCCAGCAGTTTATCGGCCACCTATGGCTACACCTTC CASSLSATYGYTF